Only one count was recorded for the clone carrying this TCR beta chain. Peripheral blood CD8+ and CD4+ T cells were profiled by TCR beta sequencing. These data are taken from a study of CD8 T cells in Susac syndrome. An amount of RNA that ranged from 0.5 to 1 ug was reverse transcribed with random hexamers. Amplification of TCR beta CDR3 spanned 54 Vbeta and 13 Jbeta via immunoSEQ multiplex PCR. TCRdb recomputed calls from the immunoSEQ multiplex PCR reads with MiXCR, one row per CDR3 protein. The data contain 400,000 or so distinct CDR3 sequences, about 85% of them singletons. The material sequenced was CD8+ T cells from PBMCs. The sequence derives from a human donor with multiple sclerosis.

CDR3 region: CASSSPTDHGELFF. Written as DNA, the CDR3 is TGTGCCAGCAGTTCGCCCACTGACCACGGGGAGCTGTTTTTT. This chain joins TRBV12-3 or TRBV12-4 and TRBJ2-2; unclear D gene. Between the trimmed V and J ends, which lost 4 bases and 7 bases, there was a span of 13 bases. The CDR3 contains 14 residues.